This TCR beta chain was documented in a study of cytomegalovirus exposure and HLA in healthy donors (dated by TCRdb to 2016 to 2017). For the wider study: In an earlier analysis of approximately 640 of the donors, 250 to 350 Gb of sequence data and 117 million unique TCR beta sequences from 150 million to 200 million T cells were reported. Among under 450 genotyped donors of the cohort, an average of about 240,000 unique TCR beta nucleotide sequences were sequenced per donor, approximately 20% of them non-productive. Every repertoire in the discovery cohort had been generated on one and the same sequencing platform. Donor age, sex, ethnicity and CMV serostatus were compiled alongside the repertoire data. A later analysis re-analyzed previously published TCR beta repertoires from 550 to 700 donors and added high-resolution HLA genotyping to study TCR occurrence patterns. Genome-wide SNP genotypes for about 55% of the 666 donors were used in a later genetic analysis, which treated that subset as a discovery cohort. The genetic ancestry cluster associated with self-reported Caucasian donors included about four fifths of the roughly 410 genotyped donors. The number of donors typed differed by locus, with about 629-630 for A, B, C, DRB1 and DQB1, 522 for DQA1, 600 to 610 for DPA1, and approximately 470 for DPB1. To predict cytomegalovirus infection status, the study combined high-throughput TCR immunosequencing, statistical association of individual TCRs with disease status, and machine learning. Both class I and class II loci were covered by HLA typing, at four-digit resolution. To decide whether each TCR beta V gene segment behaved as functional or pseudogenic, an earlier analysis of some 540 of the donors relied on high-throughput TCR beta sequencing. The study aimed to test whether cataloging public T cell receptors could reveal signatures of past pathogen exposure. An early release covering roughly 600 HLA-typed donors comprised approximately 300 gigabases of sequencing data and roughly 86 million unique TCR sequences. The study profiled the T cell repertoires of 500 to 800 subjects by immunosequencing and related them to cytomegalovirus serostatus. A separate validation cohort of more than 100 different subjects was used in addition to the 666-subject first cohort. Four or five DR-DQ haplotypes were handled as single units for association and clustering because linkage in the cohort was strong. Rather than using new phenotypic data, the later analysis identified candidate immune exposures from TCR beta sequences and from how often those sequences occurred across donors. Summary of the overall study and its limitations: According to a later analysis, parvovirus B19, influenza, CMV and Epstein-Barr virus appeared linked to several top co-occurrence clusters. It was suggested by the authors that the approach could potentially be generalized to other disease states and immunological phenotypes. In an earlier analysis of more than 500 of the donors, most TCR beta V segments appeared in productive rearrangements about 87% or about 30% of the time, broadly matching IMGT annotations. In a later genetic analysis, fewer N-insertions in productive TCRs were reported among donors in an Asian-associated ancestry cluster than the roughly 700-donor mean. This cohort had only TCR beta chains sequenced, and the lack of alpha or paired-chain data limited which features could be detected. Because HLA typing was unavailable for some donors at each locus, only the typed subset was used in association tests. Linkage disequilibrium might explain the correlated functional status among segregating V segments, but an unknown experimental factor could not be excluded. In a later analysis, about 17,000 TCR beta sequences were associated with specific HLA alleles at a false discovery rate of 0.05. In a later analysis, HLA-associated TCR beta chains were found to be more clonally expanded and to have lower generation probabilities than equally common non-associated chains. CMV serostatus was the only immune exposure information available for the cohort. A cluster of highly shared sequence variants was judged likely to represent a technical artifact of the sequencing pipeline. When HLA alleles, especially DR and DQ, strongly co-occurred, TCR associations were difficult to assign to individual alleles. In vitro tests confirmed that a few of the cytomegalovirus-associated TCR beta chains recognize cytomegalovirus antigens. Sequencing depth was assumed to be roughly uniform across donors in the presence/absence analyses, though that assumption may not hold. A further reported finding was that TCR beta sequences accurately predicted the HLA-A and HLA-B alleles for most subjects in the first cohort. The 87-base-pair reads could not distinguish some IMGT-functional V segments, including TRBV6-2 and TRBV6-3, so those segments were excluded. In a later genetic analysis, a missense DCLRE1C variant was associated with V-gene and J-gene trimming of TCR beta chains, and the association was replicated in an independent cohort. According to a later analysis, most CMV-associated TCR beta chains appeared to be HLA-restricted, and the HLA associations seemed to be driven largely by CMV exposure. In a later analysis, TCR association rates were found to vary across HLA loci, with the most associated TCRs seen for DRB1 alleles and the fewest for HLA-C alleles. Most TCR sequences were seen in very few donors, while some public TCRs were found in many individuals. Because counts were too low, approximately 18 rarely observed V segments, including chromosome 9 orphons, were excluded from the earlier analysis of around 640 of the donors. The classifier was reported to diagnose cytomegalovirus status with high specificity and sensitivity in both the original and validation cohorts. The study listed 150 to 200 TCR beta chains as associated with cytomegalovirus.

The library was built by means of the immunoSEQ multiplex PCR assay. For the multiplex PCR, a mixture combining 60 forward primers for TCR Vbeta segments and 13 reverse primers for TCR Jbeta segments was used. The CDR3 region of rearranged TCR beta genes was amplified from genomic DNA with a multiplex PCR assay. The amplified TCR beta libraries were sequenced on the Illumina HiSeq System as 87-base-pair reads. The original pipeline was this. Across the 500 to 850 repertoires, a later analysis counted tens of millions of unique TCR beta chains, 9 million to 14 million of which were shared by at least two donors. Raw reads were error-corrected and collapsed into unique sequences with a nearest-neighbor algorithm that merged closely related sequences to remove PCR and sequencing errors. CDR3 sequences were aligned to IMGT reference sequences to assign V, D and J gene segments. For a sequence to be retained, a match of at least six nucleotides to both a V gene segment and a J gene segment was required. Rearrangements were called productive when the CDR3 lacked stop codons and stayed in frame with V and J; all others were non-productive. CDR3 was defined by IMGT convention, running from the second conserved V-encoded cysteine to the conserved J-encoded phenylalanine. The earlier analysis of about 610 of the donors excluded sequences that lacked an unambiguous match to a single V gene segment. In an earlier analysis of approximately 590 of the donors, V segments were called functional above 56.7% productive rearrangements and were called segregating when the between-donor standard deviation exceeded 5%. A statistical classification framework was developed to diagnose cytomegalovirus status using the catalog of TCR beta chain sequences. In a later analysis, V and J genes were assigned by comparing TCR nucleotide sequences against IMGT/GENE-DB human TR gene sequences. Using the TCRdist pipeline, a later analysis assigned CDR3 sequences along with most-parsimonious VDJ recombination scenarios. A later analysis defined each TCR beta chain by its CDR3 amino acid sequence plus V-gene family, and excluded reads lacking a unique V-gene family. As a way to deal with suspected cross-contamination and a sequencing artifact, a later analysis dropped hundreds of nucleotide sequences that were highly shared and had low generation probability. A later analysis calculated a clonal expansion index for each public chain from normalized within-repertoire ranks of inferred template counts. A later analysis computed generation probabilities with a VDJ recombination model fitted to out-of-frame rearrangements, and checked the results against IGoR. A later analysis scored TCR-TCR, TCR-HLA and TCR-CMV co-occurrence with hypergeometric tests, applying a repertoire-size bias correction to TCR pairs. A later analysis estimated false discovery rates by permuting HLA or CMV assignments 20 times. In a later analysis, co-occurring TCRs were grouped using DBSCAN, with TCRdist sequence similarity added in when clustering inside HLA-allele-positive subsets. Repertoires with fewer than 30,000 or more than 120,000 public chains, plus five repertoires with anomalous nucleotide sharing, were excluded from co-occurrence clustering. Sourced from immuneACCESS, this table was stored by TCRdb with only in-frame sequences that have V and J called. A share of the clones is absent; for the studies checked, an unresolved V gene accounts for under half, and the remainder has no known explanation. The D gene and trimming were derived from the DNA, and the V and J assignments and clone size from that table. The table for this sample lists fewer than 200,000 clones; 79% of them were counted only once. Approximately 0.7% of the sample is taken by the ten largest.

Comment on this clone: Its antigen is not yet known. One base away there is no much larger clone; base qualities are not given.

The germline V gene gives CDR1 as SGDLS and CDR2 as YYNGEE. The CDR3 holds 14 amino acids from the cysteine to the phenylalanine. Only the CDR3 part of the read is kept: 42 bases, read in frame from the first base. The cohort was made up of approximately 670 healthy bone marrow donors. At the time of sampling, all cohort members were nominally healthy, though unrecorded immune exposures were likely present. The donor was CMV seronegative and was included in the group of about 350 seronegative cohort members. A peripheral blood sample was collected from each donor, and TCR beta sequencing was performed on peripheral blood mononuclear cells. The Qiagen DNeasy Blood Extraction Kit was used to extract genomic DNA from the blood cell samples.

This sequence uses TRBV9 and TRBJ2-5, with 7 junctional bases fitting TRBD2. The end of the DNA is better explained by TRBJ2-7, so the J call may be wrong. The TCR was taken from a woman in her 40s in good health and CMV-seronegative. The sequenced sample consisted of PBMCs. The bases are TGTGCCAGCAGCCCCGGCGGACTAGCCTACGAGCAGTACTTC. This yields the protein CASSPGGLAYEQYF.